The following is a TCR beta chain sequence with its context. Its antigen is not known. The germline V gene encodes CDR1 LNHDA and CDR2 SQIVND (reference sequence). With 8 bases removed from V and 11 bases from J, the gap between germline ends came to 15 bases. This CDR3 comprises 11 residues. Only in-frame clones appear in the TCRdb table, and some are missing; sequencing was by immunoSEQ multiplex PCR. The sample holds 26,000 or so clones, 70% to 85% seen once. The sample is drawn from a study of OX40 agonist ivuxolimab in advanced cancers. Study-wide findings and caveats: The CD4+ and CD8+ T cells in the blood had expanded clonally by week 6 at 0.1 to 3.0 mg/kg.

Material: CD4+ or CD8+ T cells sorted from blood, obtained in a trial of the OX40 agonist ivuxolimab. The sequence came from an adult with an advanced solid tumor such as melanoma, head and neck, liver or kidney cancer. The rearrangement joins TRBV19 to TRBJ1-1; perhaps TRBD1 as D (5 bases). The CDR3 region has the DNA TGTGCCAGTGGGGCAGTCCCGGGGGCTTTCTTT. Translating it yields CASGAVPGAFF.